What follows are 7 T cell receptor beta chains derived from one specimen sequenced in a study of blood T cell repertoires in COVID-19. Assay used: immunoSEQ multiplex PCR; TCRdb lists only in-frame clones, some missing. This sample has around 100,000 clones, with roughly 82% found just once. What was sequenced was peripheral blood. These receptors were taken from a human donor in a cohort sampled during active COVID-19.

Details on this clone: At one boundary the junction diverges from the germline segment, which might be a read error. The V gene is TRBV15, the J gene TRBJ2-5, with 8 positions matching TRBD2. Germline lookup yields CDR1 LNHNV and CDR2 YYDKDF (reference sequence). The CDR3 is made up of 13 amino acids. This chain's CDR3 is CATSTGLAEAQYF. CDR3 DNA sequence: TGTGCCACCAGCACTGGACTAGCAGAGGCCCAGTACTTC.

This clone was picked up one time. The V gene is TRBV7-8, the J gene TRBJ1-5, with D unclear. The ends were cut back, 1 base at V and 0 bases at J, with 7 bases in the middle. The CDR3 length is 15 residues. CDR1 is SGHVS and CDR2 is FQNEAQ in the germline V gene. CDR3 sequence (DNA): TGTGCCAGCAGCTTAGATAGCTTTAGCAATCAGCCCCAGCATTTT. Encoded protein: CASSLDSFSNQPQHF.

This chain uses TRBV9 with TRBJ1-3; TRBD1 might be the D (6 bases). Germline CDR1 is SGDLS and CDR2 is YYNGEE. This CDR3 has 16 amino acids. V shed 1 base and J shed 0 bases, with 11 bases lying between them. The CDR3 is CASSVLGQRSGNTIYF. For the CDR3, the DNA is TGTGCCAGCAGCGTACTGGGACAACGCTCTGGAAACACCATATATTTT. The variable domain in full, completed from reference TRBV9 and TRBJ1-3, reads DSGVTQTPKHLITATGQRVTLRCSPRSGDLSVYWYQQSLDQGLQFLIQYYNGEERAKGNILERFSAQQFPDLHSELNLSSLELGDSALYFCASSVLGQRSGNTIYFGEGSWLTVV.

The chain couples TRBV6-5 to TRBJ1-1, with D uncertain. Germline-derived CDR1 and CDR2 are MNHEY and SVGAGI. CDR3 length: 13 amino acids. With 8 bases removed from V and 5 bases from J, the gap between germline ends came to 15 bases. DNA for the CDR3: TGTGCCAGCCAACACCGGGGAGGGACTGAAGCTTTCTTT. It specifies CASQHRGGTEAFF.

The V gene is TRBV6-5, the J gene TRBJ1-2; D not certain. Germline loops: CDR1 MNHEY, CDR2 SVGAGI. V was cut by 5 bases and J by 2 bases, with 9 bases left in between. The CDR3 consists of 13 residues. CDR3 nucleotide sequence: TGTGCCAGCAGTACGGCAGGCAACTATGGCTACACCTTC. This codes for CASSTAGNYGYTF.

This chain joins TRBV27 and TRBJ1-2; 8 bases are a match to TRBD1. The J segment lost 7 bases and the V segment lost 6 bases, leaving 10 bases of the junction unmatched. Germline CDR1 MNHEY, CDR2 SMNVEV (reference sequence). The CDR3 has 14 amino acids. The CDR3 region has the DNA TGTGCCAGCAGGCGACCCGACAGGGGCGGTGGCTACACCTTC. Its translation: CASRRPDRGGGYTF.

This sequence joins TRBV19 and TRBJ2-5; possibly TRBD2 for D (7 bases). Germline V lookup: CDR1 LNHDA, CDR2 SQIVND (reference sequence). V was clipped by 3 bases and J by 5 bases, with 13 bases between them. This CDR3 has 14 residues. The CDR3 DNA reads TGTGCCAGTAGTATTAGGGGGGGCAGGGAGACCCAGTACTTC. Its translation is CASSIRGGRETQYF.